This T cell receptor beta chain stems from a study of beta chain features in type 1 diabetes. This clone turned up a few times. Its antigen is still unknown. Germline V gene lookup returns CDR1 SGDLS and CDR2 YYNGEE. V lost 1 base and J lost 3, with 17 bases in between. This CDR3 comprises 17 residues. General observations from the study: Naive, central memory and Treg TCRB repertoires seemed to resemble each other more closely in patients than they did in healthy donors.

Sequencing targeted expressed TCRB transcripts, as all isolated RNA had been reverse transcribed. There were several million reads on average in the naive, central memory and regulatory T cell samples. Only in-frame clones appear in the TCRdb table, and some are missing; sequencing was by immunoSEQ multiplex PCR. Of hundreds of thousands of clones in the sample, 14% are singletons; the top ten hold roughly 6.7%. The chain recombines TRBV9 with TRBJ2-4, with D possibly TRBD2 on 6 matching bases. The receptor's source is a man aged 25 to 45 in good health. The sample taken for sequencing was central memory CD4+ T cells from blood. This CDR3 reads CASSVYPRLSGKNIQYF. CDR3 nucleotides: TGTGCCAGCAGCGTATATCCCCGCCTTAGCGGCAAAAACATTCAGTACTTC.